This TCR beta chain was identified in a study of blood T cell repertoires in COVID-19 (dated by TCRdb to about 2020). In the study overall: Samples from collaborators originated in the United States, Italy and Spain and spanned both the acute and convalescent phases of COVID-19. The prospective study material was composed of cDNA or gDNA derived from T cells, B-cell-depleted T cells, or PBMCs. The dataset comprised deeply sampled blood TCRbeta repertoires from subjects exposed to, actively infected with, or recovered from COVID-19. A freely available public database, intended as a resource for researchers studying the immune response to SARS-CoV-2, is where the repertoires were released. Samples were obtained from the ongoing ImmuneRACE study (first 160 participants) and from about 1,300 subjects provided by 6 global collaborators. Nearly every sample came with metadata listing a de-identified subject ID, COVID-19 status, age in years and sex. HLA class I and class II types, where available, came from metadata supplied by the sample provider rather than from assay-based typing. Here is what the overall study found, with its caveats: The quantity of clinical and demographic metadata differed by source and by participant and was supplied without curation.

CDR1 is given as LGHDT and CDR2 as YNNKEL, both from the germline V gene (reference sequence). Inclusive of the bounding cysteine and phenylalanine, the CDR3 is 16 residues long. Only the CDR3 DNA stays, 48 bases, in frame from base 1. The junction shows trimming of 1 base on V and 7 bases on J, and the gene matches do not reach 8 bases of it. One collaborating source in Seattle enrolled patients during active infection and followed them longitudinally through the course of disease. Collaborating institutions collected whole blood in K2EDTA tubes following their own protocols. For TCRbeta analysis, collaborators shipped samples in one of three forms: frozen whole blood, isolated PBMCs, or DNA extracted from either of those sample types. As for this clone: Its antigen target is currently unknown. Base qualities are not at hand, and no much larger clone is one base apart.

TCRbeta CDR3 regions were amplified from genomic DNA by means of the immunoSEQ Assay, a bias-controlled multiplex PCR. For the original study's pipeline: The number of nucleated cells in each sample was estimated from the amplification of reference gene primers within the assay. To quantify the absolute abundance of each unique TCRbeta CDR3 rearrangement, sequence reads were collapsed and filtered. For each sample, productive Simpson clonality was calculated as the square root of Simpson's diversity index over productive rearrangements. The clones in this table, taken by TCRdb from immuneACCESS, are in-frame only. Not every clone is retained; where verified, under half of the shortfall comes from an unresolved V gene, and the cause of the rest is unknown. V, J and clone size were drawn from that table, and D and trimming were deduced from the DNA. The sample yields about 370,000 clones; 80% to 90% were counted once. Of the sample, approximately 3% falls within the top ten clones.

In this chain, TRBV3-1 (or the pseudogene TRBV3-2) is recombined with TRBJ2-1, with 9 middle bases fitting TRBD2. This clonotype originated in a woman between 25 and 40 years old with COVID-19, enrolled during active disease. The specimen sequenced was peripheral blood. The bases are TGTGCCAGCAGCCAAGGCCTTGTAGCGGGGGTGAATGAGCAGTTCTTC. Protein translation: CASSQGLVAGVNEQFF.